This TCR beta chain was captured in a study of blood T cell repertoires in COVID-19. The germline gives CDR1 MGHRA, CDR2 YSYEKL. The J segment lost 0 bases and the V segment lost 4 bases, leaving 5 bases of the junction unmatched. The length of the CDR3 is 16 residues. As originally analysed: Researchers report that nucleated cell counts were estimated from reference gene primer amplification. Sequencing used immunoSEQ multiplex PCR; TCRdb keeps in-frame clones, though not all of them. That table supplies the V and J calls and clone size; D and trimming were determined from the DNA. The repertoire has 95,000 to 100,000 clones, more than 75% of them found once; the top ten carry around a tenth.

Sequences were obtained from peripheral blood. The chain couples TRBV4-1 to TRBJ2-7, with 11 bases identical to TRBD2. The clonotype originates from a woman aged 30 to 39 with acute or convalescent COVID-19. Here the CDR3 DNA reads TGCGCCAGCAGCCGCTCGACTAGCGGGGACTCCTACGAGCAGTACTTC. It yields the protein CASSRSTSGDSYEQYF.